This T cell receptor beta chain was identified in a study of early T cells in non-severe SARS-CoV-2 infection. This CDR3 contains 14 residues. Germline V gene lookup returns CDR1 MGHDK and CDR2 SYGVNS. V dropped 1 base and J dropped 7; count of bases not matched to a gene: 4. This clonotype was detected many times. A single record per CDR3 protein comes from TCRdb applying MiXCR to the 5' RACE reads. The table lists tens of thousands of distinct CDR3 sequences, around 10% of them singletons. This sequence joins TRBV25-1 and TRBJ1-2; 9 bases match TRBD1. This receptor was taken from an adult who was a healthcare worker with PCR-confirmed SARS-CoV-2 infection or an uninfected control (not recorded which). Input material: whole blood. Written as DNA, the CDR3 is TGTGCCAGCAGTGAATTCCGGACAGGGGTTGGCTACACCTTC. Encoded protein: CASSEFRTGVGYTF.